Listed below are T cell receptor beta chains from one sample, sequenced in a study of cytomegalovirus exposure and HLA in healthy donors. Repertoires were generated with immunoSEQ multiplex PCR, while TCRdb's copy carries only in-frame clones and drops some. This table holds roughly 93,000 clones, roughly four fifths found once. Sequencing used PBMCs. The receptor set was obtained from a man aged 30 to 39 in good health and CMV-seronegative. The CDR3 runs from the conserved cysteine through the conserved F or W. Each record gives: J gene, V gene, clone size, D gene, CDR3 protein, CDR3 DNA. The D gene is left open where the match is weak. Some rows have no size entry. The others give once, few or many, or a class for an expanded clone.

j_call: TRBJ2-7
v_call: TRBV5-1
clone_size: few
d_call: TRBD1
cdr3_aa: CASSFQGDYEQYF
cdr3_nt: TGCGCCAGCAGCTTCCAGGGGGACTACGAGCAGTACTTC

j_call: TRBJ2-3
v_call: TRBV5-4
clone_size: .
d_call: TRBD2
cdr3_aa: CASSSGLAETTDTQYF
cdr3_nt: TGTGCCAGCAGCTCGGGACTAGCGGAGACCACAGATACGCAGTATTTT

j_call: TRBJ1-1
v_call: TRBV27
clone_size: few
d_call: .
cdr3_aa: CASSLPPSFF
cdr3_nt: TGTGCCAGCAGTTTACCCCCATCTTTCTTT

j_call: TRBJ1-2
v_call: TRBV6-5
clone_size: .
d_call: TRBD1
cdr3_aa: CASSTGTAHYGYTF
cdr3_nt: TGTGCCAGCAGTACAGGGACAGCTCACTATGGCTACACCTTC

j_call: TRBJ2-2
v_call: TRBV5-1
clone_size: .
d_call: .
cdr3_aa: CASSPFPGKGLDTGELFF
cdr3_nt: TGCGCCAGCAGCCCATTCCCGGGGAAGGGCCTGGACACCGGGGAGCTGTTTTTT

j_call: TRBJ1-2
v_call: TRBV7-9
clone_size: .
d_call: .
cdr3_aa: CASSQTVNYGYTF
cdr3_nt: TGTGCCAGCAGCCAGACAGTTAACTATGGCTACACCTTC

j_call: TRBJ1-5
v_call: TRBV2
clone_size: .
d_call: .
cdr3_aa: CASDINSDQPQHF
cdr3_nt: TGTGCCAGCGACATTAATTCCGATCAGCCCCAGCATTTT

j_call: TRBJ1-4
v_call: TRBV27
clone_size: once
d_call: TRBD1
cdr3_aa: CASSFRQGSSQKLFF
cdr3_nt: TGTGCCAGCAGTTTCAGACAGGGGTCCAGCCAAAAACTGTTTTTT

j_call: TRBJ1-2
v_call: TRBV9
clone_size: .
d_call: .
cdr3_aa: CASSVGGINYGYTF
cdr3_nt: TGTGCCAGCAGCGTAGGCGGGATTAACTATGGCTACACCTTC

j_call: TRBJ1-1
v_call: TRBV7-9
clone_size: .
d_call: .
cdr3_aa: CSSRHAIYAIGGNTEAFF
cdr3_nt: TGTTCCAGCAGACACGCAATATACGCTATAGGGGGGAACACTGAAGCTTTCTTT

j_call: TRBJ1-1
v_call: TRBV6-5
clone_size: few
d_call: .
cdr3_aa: CASSYGGTEAFF
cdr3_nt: TGTGCCAGCAGTTACGGGGGGACTGAAGCTTTCTTT

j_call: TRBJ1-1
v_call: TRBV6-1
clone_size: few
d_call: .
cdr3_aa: CASRYLKEGLSAFF
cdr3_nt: TGTGCCAGCAGGTACCTGAAGGAGGGGTTATCAGCTTTCTTT

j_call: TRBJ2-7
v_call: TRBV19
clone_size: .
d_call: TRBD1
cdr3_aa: CASSVPRDRGTTKEQYF
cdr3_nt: TGTGCCAGTAGTGTCCCCCGGGACAGGGGAACCACAAAGGAGCAGTACTTC

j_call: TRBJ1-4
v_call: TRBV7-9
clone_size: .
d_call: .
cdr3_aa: CASRERGNDEKLFF
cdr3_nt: TGTGCCAGCAGGGAAAGGGGTAATGATGAAAAACTGTTTTTT

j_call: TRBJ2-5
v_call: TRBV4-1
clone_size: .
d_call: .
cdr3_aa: CASSPSFRDRYAETQYF
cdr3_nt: TGCGCCAGCAGCCCAAGCTTTCGGGATCGGTATGCGGAGACCCAGTACTTC

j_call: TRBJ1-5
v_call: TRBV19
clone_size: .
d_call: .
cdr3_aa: CASKEQGIMGRPQHF
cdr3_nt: TGTGCCAGTAAAGAACAGGGAATCATGGGTCGGCCCCAGCATTTT

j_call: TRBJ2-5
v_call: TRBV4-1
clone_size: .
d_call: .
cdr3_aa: CASSPLVQPGRETQYF
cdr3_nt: TGCGCCAGCAGCCCCCTCGTGCAGCCGGGGAGGGAGACCCAGTACTTC

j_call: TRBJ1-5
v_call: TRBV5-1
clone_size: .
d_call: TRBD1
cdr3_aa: CASSLEGAPNQSQHF
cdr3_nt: TGCGCCAGCAGCTTGGAGGGGGCCCCCAATCAGTCCCAGCATTTT

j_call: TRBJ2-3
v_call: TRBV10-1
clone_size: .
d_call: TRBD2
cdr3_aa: CASSVSGRPTDTQYF
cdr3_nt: TGCGCCAGCAGTGTGAGCGGGAGGCCCACAGATACGCAGTATTTT

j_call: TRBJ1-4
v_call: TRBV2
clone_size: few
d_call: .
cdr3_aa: CASRLGQNEKLFF
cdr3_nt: TGTGCCAGCAGATTAGGACAGAACGAAAAACTGTTTTTT

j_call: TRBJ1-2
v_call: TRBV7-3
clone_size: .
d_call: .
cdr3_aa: CASSPEGRYGYTF
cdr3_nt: TGTGCCAGCAGCCCCGAGGGTCGATATGGCTACACCTTC

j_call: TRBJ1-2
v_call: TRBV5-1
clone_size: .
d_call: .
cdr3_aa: CASSLLTGGWGANYGYTF
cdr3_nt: TGCGCCAGCAGCTTGTTAACCGGCGGATGGGGCGCTAACTATGGCTACACCTTC

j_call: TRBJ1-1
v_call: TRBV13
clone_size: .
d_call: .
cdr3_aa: CASRRGNTEAFF
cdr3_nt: TGTGCCAGCAGAAGGGGGAACACTGAAGCTTTCTTT

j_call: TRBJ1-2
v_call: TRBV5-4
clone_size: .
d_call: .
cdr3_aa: CASSTDSNYPYGYTF
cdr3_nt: TGTGCCAGCAGTACGGACTCAAATTACCCCTATGGCTACACCTTC

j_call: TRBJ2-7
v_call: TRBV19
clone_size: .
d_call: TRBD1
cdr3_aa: CASSVQGPAYEQYF
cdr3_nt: TGTGCCAGTAGTGTACAGGGGCCGGCCTACGAGCAGTACTTC

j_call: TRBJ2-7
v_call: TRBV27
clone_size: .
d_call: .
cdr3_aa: CASSPQTAPYEQYF
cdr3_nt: TGTGCCAGCAGTCCACAGACGGCCCCCTACGAGCAGTACTTC

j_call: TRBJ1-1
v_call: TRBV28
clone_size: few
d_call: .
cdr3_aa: CASSLMTGLMNTEAFF
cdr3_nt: TGTGCCAGCAGTCTGATGACAGGCCTAATGAACACTGAAGCTTTCTTT

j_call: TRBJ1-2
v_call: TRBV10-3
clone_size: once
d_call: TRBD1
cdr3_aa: CAISRGQGDYGYTF
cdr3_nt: TGTGCCATCAGTCGCGGACAGGGTGACTATGGCTACACCTTC

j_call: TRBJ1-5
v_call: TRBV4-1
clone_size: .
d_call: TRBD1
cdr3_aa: CASSQNRGAGQPQHF
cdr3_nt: TGCGCCAGCAGCCAGAACAGGGGAGCGGGTCAGCCCCAGCATTTT

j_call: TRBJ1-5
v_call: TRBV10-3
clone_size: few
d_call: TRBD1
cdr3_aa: CAISGGQGMNQPQHF
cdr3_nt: TGTGCCATCAGTGGGGGACAGGGAATGAATCAGCCCCAGCATTTT

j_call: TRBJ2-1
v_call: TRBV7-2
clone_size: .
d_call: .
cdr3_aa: CALSSLANEQFF
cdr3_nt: TGTGCCCTGAGCAGCCTAGCCAATGAGCAGTTCTTC

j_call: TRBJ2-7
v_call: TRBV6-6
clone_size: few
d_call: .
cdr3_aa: CASNQGSSSYEQYF
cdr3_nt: TGTGCCAGCAATCAGGGGAGTTCTTCCTACGAGCAGTACTTC

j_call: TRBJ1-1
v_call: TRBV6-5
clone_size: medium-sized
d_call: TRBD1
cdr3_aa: CASSPRDRGNTEAFF
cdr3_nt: TGTGCCAGCAGTCCCCGGGACAGGGGGAACACTGAAGCTTTCTTT

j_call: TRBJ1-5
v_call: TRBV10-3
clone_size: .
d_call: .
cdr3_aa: CAPPAGYPEGNQPQHF
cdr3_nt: TGTGCCCCCCCGGCCGGCTACCCGGAGGGCAATCAGCCCCAGCATTTT

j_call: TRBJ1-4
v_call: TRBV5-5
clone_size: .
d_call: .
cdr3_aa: CASSLDGLLEKLFF
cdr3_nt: TGTGCCAGCAGCTTGGATGGGCTCCTTGAAAAACTGTTTTTT

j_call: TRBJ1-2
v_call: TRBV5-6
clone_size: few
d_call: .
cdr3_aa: CASTMIRGIDGYTF
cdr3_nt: TGTGCCAGCACGATGATTAGGGGCATCGATGGCTACACCTTC

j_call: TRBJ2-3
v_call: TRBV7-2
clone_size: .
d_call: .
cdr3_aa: CASSLLLGSPDTQYF
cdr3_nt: TGTGCCAGCAGCTTACTCTTGGGCTCACCCGATACGCAGTATTTT

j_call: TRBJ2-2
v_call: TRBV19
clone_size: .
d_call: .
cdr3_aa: CASSIYLGVGLGDTGELFF
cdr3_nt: TGTGCCAGTAGTATATACTTAGGAGTGGGACTTGGTGACACCGGGGAGCTGTTTTTT

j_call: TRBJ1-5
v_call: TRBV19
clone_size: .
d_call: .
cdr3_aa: CASSIPLSNQPQHF
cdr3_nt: TGTGCCAGTAGTATCCCACTAAGCAATCAGCCCCAGCATTTT

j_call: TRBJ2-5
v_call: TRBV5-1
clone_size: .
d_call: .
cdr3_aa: CASAPPGRPGEETQYF
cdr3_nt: TGCGCCAGCGCCCCCCCCGGGAGACCGGGAGAAGAGACCCAGTACTTC

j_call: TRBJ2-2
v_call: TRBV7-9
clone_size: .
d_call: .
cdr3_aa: CASSTHALQVPGELFF
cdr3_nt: TGTGCCAGCAGCACCCACGCCCTACAGGTACCTGGGGAGCTGTTTTTT

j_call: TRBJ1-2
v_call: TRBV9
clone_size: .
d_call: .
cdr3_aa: CASSVVSRGHYGYTF
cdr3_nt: TGTGCCAGCAGCGTAGTTAGCAGGGGACACTATGGCTACACCTTC

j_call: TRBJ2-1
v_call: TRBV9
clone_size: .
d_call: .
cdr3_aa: CASSVSWEDEQFF
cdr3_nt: TGTGCCAGCAGCGTAAGTTGGGAGGATGAGCAGTTCTTC

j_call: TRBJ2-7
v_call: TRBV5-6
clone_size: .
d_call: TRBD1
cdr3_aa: CASSLGQGVAYEQYF
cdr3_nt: TGTGCCAGCAGCTTAGGACAGGGCGTAGCCTACGAGCAGTACTTC

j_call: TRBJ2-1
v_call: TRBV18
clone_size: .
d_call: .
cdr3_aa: CASSPRESFRIDEQFF
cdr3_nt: TGTGCCAGCTCACCAAGGGAGAGTTTTAGAATCGATGAGCAGTTCTTC

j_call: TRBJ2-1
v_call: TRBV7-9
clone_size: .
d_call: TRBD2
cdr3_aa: CASSLLAGGPEYNEQFF
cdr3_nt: TGTGCCAGCAGCTTACTCGCGGGGGGGCCTGAATACAATGAGCAGTTCTTC

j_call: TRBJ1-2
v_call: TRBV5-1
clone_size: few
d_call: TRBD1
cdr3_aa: CASSVGQGLVYGYTF
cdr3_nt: TGCGCCAGCAGCGTGGGACAGGGCCTTGTCTATGGCTACACCTTC

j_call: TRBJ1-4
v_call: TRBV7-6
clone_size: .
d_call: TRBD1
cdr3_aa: CASSLAPGQGGLRGEKLFF
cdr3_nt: TGTGCCAGCAGCTTAGCGCCGGGACAGGGGGGCCTTCGAGGTGAAAAACTGTTTTTT

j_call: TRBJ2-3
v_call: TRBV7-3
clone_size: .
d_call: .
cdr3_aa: CASSYGPGGLGNTQYF
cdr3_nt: TGTGCCAGCAGCTATGGCCCGGGGGGCCTCGGAAATACGCAGTATTTT

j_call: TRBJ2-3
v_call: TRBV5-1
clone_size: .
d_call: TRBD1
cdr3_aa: CASSWGTGETDTQYF
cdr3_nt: TGCGCCAGCAGCTGGGGGACAGGGGAGACAGATACGCAGTATTTT

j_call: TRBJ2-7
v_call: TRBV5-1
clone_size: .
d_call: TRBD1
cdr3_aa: CASSHGQGAYEQYF
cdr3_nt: TGCGCCAGCAGCCACGGACAGGGGGCCTACGAGCAGTACTTC

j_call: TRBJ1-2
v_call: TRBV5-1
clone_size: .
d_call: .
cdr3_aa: CASSPQGTDYGYTF
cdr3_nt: TGCGCCAGCAGCCCCCAGGGCACGGACTATGGCTACACCTTC

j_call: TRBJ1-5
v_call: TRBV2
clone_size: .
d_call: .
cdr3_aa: CASSEFRSNQPQHF
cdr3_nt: TGTGCCAGCAGTGAATTCCGGTCCAATCAGCCCCAGCATTTT

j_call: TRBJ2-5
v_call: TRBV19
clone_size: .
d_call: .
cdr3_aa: CASSYRGAETQYF
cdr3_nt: TGTGCCAGTAGTTACCGGGGGGCCGAGACCCAGTACTTC

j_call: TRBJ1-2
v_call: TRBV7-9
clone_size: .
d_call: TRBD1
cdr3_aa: CASSRYRDRVMISGYTF
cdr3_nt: TGTGCCAGCAGCCGATACCGGGACAGGGTAATGATATCTGGCTACACCTTC

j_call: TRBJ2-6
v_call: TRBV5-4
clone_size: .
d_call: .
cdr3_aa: CASSLVGGRLIDVLTF
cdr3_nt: TGTGCCAGCAGCTTGGTCGGGGGAAGGTTAATTGACGTCCTGACTTTC

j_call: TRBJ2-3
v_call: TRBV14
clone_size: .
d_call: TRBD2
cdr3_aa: CASSPMGLAADTQYF
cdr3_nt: TGTGCCAGCAGCCCTATGGGGCTAGCGGCAGATACGCAGTATTTT

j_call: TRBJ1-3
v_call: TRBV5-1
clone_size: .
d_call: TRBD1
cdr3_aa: CASSLEWTGGNTIYF
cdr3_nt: TGCGCCAGCAGCTTGGAGTGGACAGGGGGAAACACCATATATTTT

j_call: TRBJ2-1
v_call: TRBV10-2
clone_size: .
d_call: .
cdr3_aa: CASSVFSSGGEGDEQFF
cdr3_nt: TGCGCCAGCAGTGTCTTCTCTTCTGGGGGCGAGGGCGATGAGCAGTTCTTC

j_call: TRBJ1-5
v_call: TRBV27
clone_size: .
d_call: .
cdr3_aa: CASSLFATRGPQHF
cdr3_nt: TGTGCCAGCAGTTTATTTGCCACCCGCGGGCCCCAGCATTTT